The clone carrying this TCR beta chain was counted a few times. Produced via immunoSEQ multiplex PCR; TCRdb's table is partial and in-frame only. The repertoire has about 59,000 clones, approximately 91% of them found once; the top ten carry 1.3%. The source of the sample is a study of T cell changes during pregnancy in multiple sclerosis. This TCR was recovered from a female donor with multiple sclerosis, enrolled in a pregnancy study. The sequenced sample was peripheral blood, obtained in the second trimester of pregnancy.

The CDR3 region is CASTLGGQGSQPQHF. CDR3 bases: TGTGCCAGTACCCTCGGGGGACAGGGGAGTCAGCCCCAGCATTTT. This chain joins TRBV19 and TRBJ1-5; 10 bases agree with TRBD1. Trimming took 7 bases from V and 6 from J; bases not matched to a gene: 9. This CDR3 contains 15 residues. Looked up from germline, CDR1 is LNHDA and CDR2 is SQIVND (reference sequence).